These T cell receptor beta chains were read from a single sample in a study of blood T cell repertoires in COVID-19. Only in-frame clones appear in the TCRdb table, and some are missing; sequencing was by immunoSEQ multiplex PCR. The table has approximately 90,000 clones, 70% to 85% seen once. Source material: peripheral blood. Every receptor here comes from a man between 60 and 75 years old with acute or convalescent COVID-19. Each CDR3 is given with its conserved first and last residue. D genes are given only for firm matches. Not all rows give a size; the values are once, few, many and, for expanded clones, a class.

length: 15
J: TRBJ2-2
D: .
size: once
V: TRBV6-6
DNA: TGTGCCAGCAGTTACGGCAGGGCGAACACCGGGGAGCTGTTTTTT
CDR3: CASSYGRANTGELFF

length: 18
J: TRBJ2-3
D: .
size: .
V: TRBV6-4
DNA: TGTGCCAGCAGTGACTCGGGGTCCGGGGTTTATGGCAAAGATACGCAGTATTTT
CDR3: CASSDSGSGVYGKDTQYF

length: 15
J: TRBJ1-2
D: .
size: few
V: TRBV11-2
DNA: TGTGCCAGCAGCTTATTAGGGGGGGGAGCTGGTGGCTACACCTTC
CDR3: CASSLLGGGAGGYTF

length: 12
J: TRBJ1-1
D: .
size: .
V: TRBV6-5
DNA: TGTGCCAGTCCATCAGGGCTCACTGAAGCTTTCTTT
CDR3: CASPSGLTEAFF

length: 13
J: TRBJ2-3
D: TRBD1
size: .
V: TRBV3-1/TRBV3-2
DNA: TGTGCCAGCAGCCAAGATCGGGACAGAACTCAGTATTTT
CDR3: CASSQDRDRTQYF

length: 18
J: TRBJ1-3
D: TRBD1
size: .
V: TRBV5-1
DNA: TGCGCCAGCAGCTTGGCCCTGACAGGGGCCTACTCTGGAAACACCATATATTTT
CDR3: CASSLALTGAYSGNTIYF

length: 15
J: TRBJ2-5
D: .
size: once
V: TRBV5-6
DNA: TGTGCCAGCAGCTTGATTGGGCTCAGCGGAGAGACCCAGTACTTC
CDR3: CASSLIGLSGETQYF

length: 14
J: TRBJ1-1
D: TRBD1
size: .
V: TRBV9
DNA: TGTGCCAGCAGCGTCGACCGGGACAGGGGTAATGCTTTCTTT
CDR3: CASSVDRDRGNAFF

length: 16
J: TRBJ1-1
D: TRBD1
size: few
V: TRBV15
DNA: TGTGCCACCAGCAGAGGGCGACAGGGGGGGAACACTGAAGCTTTCTTT
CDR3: CATSRGRQGGNTEAFF

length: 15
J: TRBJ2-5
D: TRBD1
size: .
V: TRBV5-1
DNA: TGCGCCAGCAGCTTTAGGACAGGGGGCGGTGAGACCCAGTACTTC
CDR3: CASSFRTGGGETQYF

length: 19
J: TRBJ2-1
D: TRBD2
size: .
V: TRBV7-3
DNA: TGTGCCAGCAGCTTAGAGTTAGGGACTAGCGGGGGGGCCAGGCATGAGCAGTTCTTC
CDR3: CASSLELGTSGGARHEQFF

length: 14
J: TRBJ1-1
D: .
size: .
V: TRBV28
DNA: TGTGCCAGCAGTTTGGCCGATCGGGGTAGTGAAGCTTTCTTT
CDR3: CASSLADRGSEAFF

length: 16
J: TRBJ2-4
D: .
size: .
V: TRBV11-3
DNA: TGTGCCAGCAGCTTTGGAAGCCCGGGGGCCAAAAACATTCAGTACTTC
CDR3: CASSFGSPGAKNIQYF

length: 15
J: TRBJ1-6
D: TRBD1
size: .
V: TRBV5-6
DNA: TGTGCCAGCAGTCTTCTGGACAGGGGTAATTCACCCCTCCACTTT
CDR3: CASSLLDRGNSPLHF

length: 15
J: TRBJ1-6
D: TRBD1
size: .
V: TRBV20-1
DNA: TGCAGTGCTAGTAGGGGGCGAAACCCGAATTCACCCCTCCACTTT
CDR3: CSASRGRNPNSPLHF

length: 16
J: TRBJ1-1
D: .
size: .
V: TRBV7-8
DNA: TGTGCCAGCAGCCCCCACGAGACACGCCAGAACACTGAAGCTTTCTTT
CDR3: CASSPHETRQNTEAFF

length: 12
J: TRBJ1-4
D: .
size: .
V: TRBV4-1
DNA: TGCGCCAGCAGCCAACAGGGTGAAAAACTGTTTTTT
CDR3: CASSQQGEKLFF

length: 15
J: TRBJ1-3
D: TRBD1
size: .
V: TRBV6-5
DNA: TGTGCCAGCAGTTACGGACAGGGGGCTGGAAACACCATATATTTT
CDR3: CASSYGQGAGNTIYF

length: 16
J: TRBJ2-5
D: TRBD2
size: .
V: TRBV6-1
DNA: TGTGCCAGCAGTGAACGCCTAGCGGCGATCCAAGAGACCCAGTACTTC
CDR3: CASSERLAAIQETQYF

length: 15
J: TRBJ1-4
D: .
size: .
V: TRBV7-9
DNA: TGTGCCAGCAGCCGCAGGGCCACAACTAATGAAAAACTGTTTTTT
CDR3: CASSRRATTNEKLFF

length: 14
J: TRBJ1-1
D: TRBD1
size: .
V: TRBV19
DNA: TGTGCCAGTAGTGTAATTACAGGGGGCACTGAAGCTTTCTTT
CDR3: CASSVITGGTEAFF

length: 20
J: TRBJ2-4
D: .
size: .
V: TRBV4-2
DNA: TGTGCCAGCAGCCAAGAGAAGGGGGGGGGCAGGGTGGTAGCCAAAAACATTCAGTACTTC
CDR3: CASSQEKGGGRVVAKNIQYF

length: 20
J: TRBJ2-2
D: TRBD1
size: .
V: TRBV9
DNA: TGTGCCAGCAGCAGACGGACAGGGATAGTAGGAACAATGGCGACCGGGGAGCTGTTTTTT
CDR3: CASSRRTGIVGTMATGELFF

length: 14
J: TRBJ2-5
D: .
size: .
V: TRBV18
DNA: TGTGCCAGCTCCAATATCCGGTCCGAAGAGACCCAGTACTTC
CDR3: CASSNIRSEETQYF